This T cell receptor (beta chain) appears in the sequencing data of a study of control samples from healthy donors and cancer patients. V was shortened by 7 bases and J by 3 bases, with 16 bases between the two germline ends. CDR1 and CDR2 from the germline V gene are MNHEY and SMNVEV (reference sequence). CDR3 length equals 15 residues. The assay was immunoSEQ multiplex PCR, and TCRdb's table has in-frame clones only and misses some. Seen here are 130,000 or so clones, 94% observed once, and the top ten hold roughly 13%. The sequenced sample consisted of blood. V is TRBV27 and J is TRBJ1-5, with a possible D match to TRBD1 (5 bases). The origin of this receptor is a man aged 40-49 years in good health. CDR3 in DNA: TGTGCCAGCACCCCGATTTGGGGGTCCAATCAGCCCCAGCATTTT. It translates to CASTPIWGSNQPQHF.